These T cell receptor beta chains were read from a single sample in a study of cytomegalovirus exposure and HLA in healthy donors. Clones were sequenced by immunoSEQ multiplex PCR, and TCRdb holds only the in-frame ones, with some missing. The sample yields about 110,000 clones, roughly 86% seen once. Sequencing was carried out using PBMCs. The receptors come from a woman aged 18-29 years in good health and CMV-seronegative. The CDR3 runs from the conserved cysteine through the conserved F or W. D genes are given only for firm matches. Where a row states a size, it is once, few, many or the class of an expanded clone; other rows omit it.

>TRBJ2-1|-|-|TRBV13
CASSLRGVNEQFF
TGTGCCAGCAGCTTACGCGGGGTCAATGAGCAGTTCTTC
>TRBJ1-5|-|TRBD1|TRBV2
CASSVRTGGVQPQHF
TGTGCCAGCAGTGTAAGAACAGGGGGCGTTCAGCCCCAGCATTTT
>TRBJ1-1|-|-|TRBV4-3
CASSQTTWGGDTEAFF
TGCGCCAGCAGCCAAACCACCTGGGGGGGGGACACTGAAGCTTTCTTT
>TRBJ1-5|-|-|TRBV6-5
CASRDTGLSGPQHF
TGTGCCAGCAGGGATACAGGGTTGAGTGGGCCCCAGCATTTT
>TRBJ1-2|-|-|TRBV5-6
CASSLGGDYGYTF
TGTGCCAGCAGCTTGGGGGGGGACTATGGCTACACCTTC
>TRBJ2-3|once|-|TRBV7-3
CASSLDYTGTQYF
TGTGCCAGCAGCTTAGATTATACCGGTACGCAGTATTTT
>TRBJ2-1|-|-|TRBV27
CASRSAGGPNEQFF
TGTGCCAGCAGGAGCGCAGGAGGGCCGAATGAGCAGTTCTTC
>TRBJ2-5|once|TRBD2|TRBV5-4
CASSLVALAGVVETQYF
TGTGCCAGCAGCTTGGTGGCGCTAGCGGGAGTAGTTGAGACCCAGTACTTC
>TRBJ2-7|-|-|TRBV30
CAWSASYEQYF
TGTGCCTGGAGTGCCAGCTACGAGCAGTACTTC
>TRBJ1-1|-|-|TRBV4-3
CASSQDPRADTEAFF
TGCGCCAGCAGCCAAGATCCCAGGGCGGACACTGAAGCTTTCTTT
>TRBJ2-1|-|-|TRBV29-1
CSALGTYEGSHNNEQFF
TGCAGCGCCCTGGGTACATACGAGGGTAGCCATAACAATGAGCAGTTCTTC
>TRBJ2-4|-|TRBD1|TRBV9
CASSATPQGEIQYF
TGTGCCAGCAGCGCGACCCCCCAGGGGGAAATTCAGTACTTC
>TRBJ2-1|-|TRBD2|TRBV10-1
CASSGLAGGPMDEQFF
TGCGCCAGCAGCGGACTAGCGGGGGGACCAATGGATGAGCAGTTCTTC
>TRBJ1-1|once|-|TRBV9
CASSVGGRADEAFF
TGTGCCAGCAGCGTAGGGGGCAGGGCGGACGAAGCTTTCTTT
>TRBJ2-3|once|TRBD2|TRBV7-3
CASSLGGGAGDTQYF
TGTGCCAGCAGCTTGGGCGGGGGGGCTGGAGATACGCAGTATTTT
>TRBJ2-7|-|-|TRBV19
CASSTPPAYEQYF
TGTGCCAGTAGTACCCCTCCGGCCTACGAGCAGTACTTC
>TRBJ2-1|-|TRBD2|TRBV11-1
CASSLRLAGGPKVDEQFF
TGTGCCAGCAGCTTACGACTAGCGGGAGGGCCGAAGGTCGATGAGCAGTTCTTC
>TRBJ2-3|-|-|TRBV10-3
CAIGGVAGITDTQYF
TGTGCCATCGGGGGTGTTGCGGGAATTACAGATACGCAGTATTTT
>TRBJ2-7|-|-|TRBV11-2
CASSLGGAGYEQYF
TGTGCCAGCAGCTTAGGAGGAGCGGGCTACGAGCAGTACTTC
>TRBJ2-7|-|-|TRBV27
CASSFGRGYYEQYF
TGTGCCAGCAGTTTTGGCAGGGGTTACTACGAGCAGTACTTC
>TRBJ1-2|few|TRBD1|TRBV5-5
CASSFDRAGYTF
TGTGCCAGCAGCTTCGACAGGGCCGGCTACACCTTC
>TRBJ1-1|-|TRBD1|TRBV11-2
CASSLTPGQAHMNTEAFF
TGTGCCAGCAGCTTAACACCGGGACAGGCACACATGAACACTGAAGCTTTCTTT
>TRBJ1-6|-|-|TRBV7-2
CASSQTGSSYNSPLHF
TGTGCCAGCAGCCAAACAGGGAGCTCCTATAATTCACCCCTCCACTTT
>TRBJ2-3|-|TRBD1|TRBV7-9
CASSFTPGTGYTDTQYF
TGTGCCAGCAGCTTTACCCCCGGGACAGGGTACACAGATACGCAGTATTTT
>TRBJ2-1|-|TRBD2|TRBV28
CASRSGGAGEQFF
TGTGCCAGCAGGAGCGGGGGGGCGGGTGAGCAGTTCTTC
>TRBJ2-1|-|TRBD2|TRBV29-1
CSVTGEVAGAYNEQFF
TGCAGCGTTACCGGGGAGGTAGCGGGAGCCTACAATGAGCAGTTCTTC
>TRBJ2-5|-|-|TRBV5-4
CASSLMQETQYF
TGTGCCAGCAGTCTAATGCAAGAGACCCAGTACTTC
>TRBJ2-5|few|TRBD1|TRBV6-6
CASRTGTGGETQYF
TGTGCCAGCAGAACCGGGACAGGGGGAGAGACCCAGTACTTC
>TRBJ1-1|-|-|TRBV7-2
CASSLVAGNTEAFF
TGTGCCAGCAGCTTAGTTGCGGGTAACACTGAAGCTTTCTTT
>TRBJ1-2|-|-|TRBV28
CASNPGGGRAYGYTF
TGTGCCAGCAACCCCGGCGGGGGCAGGGCTTATGGCTACACCTTC
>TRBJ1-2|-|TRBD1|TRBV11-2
CATRLTGEIRGYTF
TGTGCCACACGGCTGACAGGGGAAATTCGTGGCTACACCTTC
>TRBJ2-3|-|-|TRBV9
CASSRWAGDTQYF
TGTGCCAGCAGCAGGTGGGCTGGGGATACGCAGTATTTT
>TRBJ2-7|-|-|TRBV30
CAWSLDSAPYEQYF
TGTGCCTGGAGCCTGGATAGCGCGCCCTACGAGCAGTACTTC
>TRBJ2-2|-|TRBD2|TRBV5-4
CASSLTSGGTGELFF
TGTGCCAGCAGCTTGACTAGCGGGGGGACCGGGGAGCTGTTTTTT
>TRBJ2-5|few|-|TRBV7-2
CASTITGEVPPQETQYF
TGTGCCAGCACGATAACGGGAGAGGTACCCCCCCAAGAGACCCAGTACTTC
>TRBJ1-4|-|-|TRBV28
CASSFSLGRRNEKLFF
TGTGCCAGCAGTTTTTCATTAGGGAGACGAAATGAAAAACTGTTTTTT
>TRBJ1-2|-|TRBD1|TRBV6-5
CASSYSGGQGYGYTF
TGTGCCAGCAGTTACTCAGGTGGACAGGGCTATGGCTACACCTTC
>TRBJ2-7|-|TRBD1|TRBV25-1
CASSQGQGGYEQYF
TGTGCCAGCAGTCAGGGACAGGGAGGCTACGAGCAGTACTTC
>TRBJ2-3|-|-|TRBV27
CASSLFDSRSTDTQYF
TGTGCCAGCAGTTTATTTGACAGCCGAAGCACAGATACGCAGTATTTT
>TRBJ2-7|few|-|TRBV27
CASSAGMYEQYF
TGTGCCAGCAGTGCCGGGATGTACGAGCAGTACTTC
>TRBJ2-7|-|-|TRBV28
CASSLKVRQSPYEQYF
TGTGCCAGCAGTTTAAAGGTCAGGCAGTCCCCCTACGAGCAGTACTTC
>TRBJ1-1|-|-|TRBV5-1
CASSLQGDTEAFF
TGCGCCAGCAGCTTACAGGGTGACACTGAAGCTTTCTTT
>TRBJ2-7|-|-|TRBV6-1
CASSEEGRGAEQYF
TGTGCCAGCAGTGAAGAGGGGAGGGGGGCCGAGCAGTACTTC
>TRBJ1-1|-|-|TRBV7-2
CASSRWGGQAFF
TGTGCCAGCAGTCGATGGGGGGGACAAGCTTTCTTT
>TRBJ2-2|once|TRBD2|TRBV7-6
CASTTAGGHTGELFF
TGTGCCAGCACCACAGCGGGGGGGCACACCGGGGAGCTGTTTTTT
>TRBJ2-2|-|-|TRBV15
CATSRDGNRGTGELFF
TGTGCCACCAGCAGAGATGGGAATAGGGGCACCGGGGAGCTGTTTTTT
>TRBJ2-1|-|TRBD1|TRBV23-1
CASSQQPLGQALSYNEQFF
TGCGCCAGCAGTCAACAACCCCTCGGACAGGCACTATCCTACAATGAGCAGTTCTTC
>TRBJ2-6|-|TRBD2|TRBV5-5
CASSLTSGSSGANVLTF
TGTGCCAGCAGCTTGACTAGCGGGAGCTCTGGGGCCAACGTCCTGACTTTC
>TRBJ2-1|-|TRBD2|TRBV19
CASRDRGGYNEQFF
TGTGCCAGTAGAGATCGGGGGGGCTACAATGAGCAGTTCTTC
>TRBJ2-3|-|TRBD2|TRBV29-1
CSATAAGGGDTQYF
TGCAGCGCAACCGCAGCGGGAGGCGGAGATACGCAGTATTTT
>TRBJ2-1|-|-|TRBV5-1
CASSPGLYNEQFF
TGCGCCAGCAGCCCCGGACTCTACAATGAGCAGTTCTTC
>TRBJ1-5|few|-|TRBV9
CASSVGSGNQPQHF
TGTGCCAGCAGCGTAGGGTCGGGCAATCAGCCCCAGCATTTT
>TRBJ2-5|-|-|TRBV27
CASSLLRRAGETQYF
TGTGCCAGCAGTTTACTTCGGCGGGCTGGTGAGACCCAGTACTTC
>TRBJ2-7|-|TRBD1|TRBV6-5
CASSPRTGYEQYF
TGTGCCAGCAGCCCCAGGACAGGGTACGAGCAGTACTTC
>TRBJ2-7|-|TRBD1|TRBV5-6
CASSLVGTGLISAEQYF
TGTGCCAGCAGCTTGGTAGGGACAGGGCTTATTTCGGCGGAGCAGTACTTC